The T cell receptor beta chain described here comes from a study of molecular identifiers for immune sequencing clone quantification (dated by TCRdb to about 2018). Turning to the overall study: For a replicate experiment, the RNA from either approximately 20,000 or 100,000 naive CD8 T cells was divided into five aliquots, and four of those aliquots went on to sequencing. The study was a methods study using CD8 T cells to benchmark molecular-identifier clustering-based TCR repertoire sequencing (MIDCIRS) and TCR RNA copy counting.

The germline V end is reduced by 3 bases and the J end by 7 bases; junction bases left unmatched: 8. The germline V gene sets CDR1 to ENHRY and CDR2 to SYGVKD. From the cysteine up to the phenylalanine, the CDR3 has a length of 15 residues. Of all the DNA, just the CDR3 is kept, 45 bases in frame from base 1. Details on this clonotype: Its antigen specificity is not known. There are no base qualities to consult, and no much larger clone falls within one base.

Paper-wide results and their limitations: Approximately 3.3 recovered TCR RNA copies per cell were obtained by modeling, versus about 9 by digital PCR, implying a capture efficiency of around 28%. The naive libraries included spiked-in Jurkat TCR RNA (about nine copies' worth), and this RNA is not part of the donor repertoire. Clones above 20 RNA copies held over 97% of molecules in CMV-specific effector cells but under 1% in naive cells. Without barcode sub-clustering, chimeric consensus sequences inflated TCR diversity; chimeras reached as high as 47%. The sizes of highly expanded clones could end up underestimated when identical TCR molecules share a barcode. A single cell's worth of spiked-in Jurkat TCR RNA was reported detectable even among about 1.1 million naive CD8 T cells.

Libraries of naive CD8 T cells were built from anywhere between about 20,000 and 1,000,000 sorted cells, with 10%, 30% or 50% of the purified RNA used. Naive CD8 T cells, defined as CD8+CD4-CCR7+CD45RA+, were FACS-sorted into RLT Plus buffer on a BD FACSAria II. Detection sensitivity was tested by spiking Jurkat RNA equal to roughly ten TCR copies' worth into samples containing about 19,000-1,000,000 naive CD8 T cells. CD8 T cells were enriched with RosetteSep CD8+ T Cell Enrichment Cocktail and Ficoll-Paque, followed by ACK red cell lysis. The library relied on PCR. The reads were generated on a NextSeq 500. Bulk TCR libraries were generated as previously described, with the TCR primers listed in Table S5 used. Total RNA was purified with the Qiagen AllPrep DNA/RNA kit. Before analysis, reads from multiple sequencing runs of the same library were pooled. The authors processed their data as follows. Only reads with exact TCR constant sequence were kept, trimmed to 150 nt, and grouped by their 12-nt molecular barcodes. Reads inside each barcode group were sub-clustered using a 15% Levenshtein threshold, and a quality-weighted consensus sequence was constructed for each RNA molecule. Non-functional sequences were filtered out, along with any lower-count sequence sitting one edit away from another sequence. Based on fitting two negative binomial distributions, any barcode sub-cluster with under 20% of the maximum read count was discarded. The public reads were run again by TCRdb, first through fastp at Q25 and then through MiXCR, and only productive beta chains were kept. All rows with the same CDR3 protein become a single entry with the most common DNA and genes. The V and J calls were not made by the authors but by TCRdb's processing. Recorded for this sample are about half a million distinct CDR3 sequences; less than 30% of them occurred a single time. Together, the top ten hold just over 0.75% of the sample.

This chain joins TRBV10-3 to TRBJ2-1; 8 bases in the junction line up with TRBD1. Material for sequencing was naive CD8+ T cells from blood, with Jurkat cell RNA spiked in. The label giving this sample's cell subset or site can be read as: FACS-sorted CD8+CD4-CCR7+CD45RA+ naive T cells. The TCR was taken from a human donor in good health. Some libraries in this study had Jurkat cell RNA spiked in. The CDR3 protein sequence reads: CAISETGTGLNEQFF. The bases are TGTGCCATCAGTGAAACCGGGACAGGATTGAATGAGCAGTTCTTC.